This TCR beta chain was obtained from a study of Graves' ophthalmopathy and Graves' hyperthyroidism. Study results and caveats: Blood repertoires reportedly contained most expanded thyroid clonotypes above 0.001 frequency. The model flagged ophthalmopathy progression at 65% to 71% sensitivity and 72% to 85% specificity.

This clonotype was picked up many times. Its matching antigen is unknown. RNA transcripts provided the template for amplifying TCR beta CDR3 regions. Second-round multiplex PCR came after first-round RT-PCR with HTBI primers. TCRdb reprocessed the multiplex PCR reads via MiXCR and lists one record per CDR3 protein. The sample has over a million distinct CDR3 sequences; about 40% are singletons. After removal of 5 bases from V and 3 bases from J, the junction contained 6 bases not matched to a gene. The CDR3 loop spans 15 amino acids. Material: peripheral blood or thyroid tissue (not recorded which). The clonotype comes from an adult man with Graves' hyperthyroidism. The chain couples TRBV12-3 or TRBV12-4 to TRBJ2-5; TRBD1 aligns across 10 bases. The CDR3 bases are TGTGCCAGCAGTACCCCGGGACAGGGGAAAGAGACCCAGTACTTC. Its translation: CASSTPGQGKETQYF.